This record looks at one T cell receptor beta chain sequence and its context. This clonotype was counted between two and nine times. Its antigen remains unidentified. There are no base qualities to consult, and no much larger clone falls within one base. The intended sense of this specimen's time point label: healthy volunteer bleed at 2 weeks. Unfractionated whole blood was collected in Tempus Blood RNA tubes, and total RNA was extracted from that blood. Roughly 5 healthy volunteers served as TCR sequencing controls and were bled at day 0, 2 weeks and 6 weeks. This record belongs to a study of human T cells and chemical hapten exposure (TCRdb year 2021). About the study as a whole: Libraries were combined into a pool for sequencing, and differences in TCR yield between samples came mainly from small differences in library volumes within the pool. For every blood RNA sample, sequencing covered both the TCR alpha and TCR beta chains. Peripheral blood TCR repertoire changes were tracked in vivo in alopecia patients during primary and secondary sensitization to the hapten diphenylcyclopropenone (DPC).

Here is what the overall study found, with its caveats: DPC sensitization did not change how many TCRs were above 1 in 1000 frequency, and no evidence was found of alterations in global repertoire structure. Repeated subsampling changed both the strength of the expansion versus patch-test correlation and the threshold at which the correlation became significant.

Libraries were prepared through RACE. TCRdb lists the instrument as NextSeq 500. During library preparation, unique molecular identifiers were attached to individual cDNA molecules so that TCRs could be counted in a quantitative, reproducible way. As for the authors' bioinformatics: Samples had a median of roughly 98,000 TCRs, with a range from roughly 23,224 to 700,000. The Decombinator software suite was used to annotate the V, J and CDR3 of the TCR reads. For the PS versus PT1 abundance plots, all samples were subsampled to the same number of TCRs (28,000). TCRs were defined as expanded if absent before sensitization and observed at least eight times at the 2-week time point. TCRdb reprocessing: public reads trimmed at Q25 with fastp, clones called with MiXCR, in-frame beta chains kept. Merged by CDR3 protein, the rows form single entries marked with the most common genes and DNA. TCRdb's processing, not the authors', yielded these V and J calls. This sample is represented by 100,000 to 150,000 distinct CDR3 sequences; approximately 9.1% of them were singletons. About 1.8% of the sample goes to the ten largest clones.

CDR1 and CDR2, looked up from the germline V gene, are SQVTM and ANQGSEA. Including the terminal cysteine and phenylalanine, the CDR3 comprises 12 residues. CDR3 DNA is the only sequence kept; it has 36 bases, read in frame from the first base. The germline ends are 13 bases apart after V is trimmed by 6 bases and J by 7 bases. The sample taken for sequencing was whole blood. The chain couples TRBV29-1 to TRBJ2-1, with the D gene too uncertain to name. The TCR comes from a male donor in good health. Some clones in this sample may be carry-over from other donors' samples. The nucleotides are TGCAGCGTCGACACCCAGATGAATGAGCAGTTCTTC. It encodes CSVDTQMNEQFF.